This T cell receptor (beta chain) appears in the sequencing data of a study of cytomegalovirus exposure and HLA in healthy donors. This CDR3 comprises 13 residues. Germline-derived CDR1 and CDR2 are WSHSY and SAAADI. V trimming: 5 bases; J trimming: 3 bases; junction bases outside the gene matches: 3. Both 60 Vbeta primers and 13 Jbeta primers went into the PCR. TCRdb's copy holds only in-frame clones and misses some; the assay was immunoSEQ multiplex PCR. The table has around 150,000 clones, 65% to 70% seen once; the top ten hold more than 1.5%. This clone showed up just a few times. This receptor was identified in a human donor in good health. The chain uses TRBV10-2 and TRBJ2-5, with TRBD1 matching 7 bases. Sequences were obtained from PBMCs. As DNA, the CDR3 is TGCGCCAGCAGTCTGGGGACAGAAGAGACCCAGTACTTC. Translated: CASSLGTEETQYF.